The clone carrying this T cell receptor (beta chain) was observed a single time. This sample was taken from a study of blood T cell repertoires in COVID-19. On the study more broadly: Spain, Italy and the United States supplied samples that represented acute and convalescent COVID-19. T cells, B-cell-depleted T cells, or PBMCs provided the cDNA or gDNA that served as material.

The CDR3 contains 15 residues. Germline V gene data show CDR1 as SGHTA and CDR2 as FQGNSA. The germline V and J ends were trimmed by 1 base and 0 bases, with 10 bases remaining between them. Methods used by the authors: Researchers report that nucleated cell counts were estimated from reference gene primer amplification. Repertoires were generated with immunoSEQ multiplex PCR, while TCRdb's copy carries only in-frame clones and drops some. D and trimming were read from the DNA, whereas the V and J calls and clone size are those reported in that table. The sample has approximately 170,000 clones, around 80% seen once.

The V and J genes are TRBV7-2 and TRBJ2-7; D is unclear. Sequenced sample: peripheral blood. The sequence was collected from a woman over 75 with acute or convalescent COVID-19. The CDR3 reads CASSLVGPGSYEQYF. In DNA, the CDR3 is TGTGCCAGCAGCTTAGTTGGGCCCGGCTCCTACGAGCAGTACTTC.